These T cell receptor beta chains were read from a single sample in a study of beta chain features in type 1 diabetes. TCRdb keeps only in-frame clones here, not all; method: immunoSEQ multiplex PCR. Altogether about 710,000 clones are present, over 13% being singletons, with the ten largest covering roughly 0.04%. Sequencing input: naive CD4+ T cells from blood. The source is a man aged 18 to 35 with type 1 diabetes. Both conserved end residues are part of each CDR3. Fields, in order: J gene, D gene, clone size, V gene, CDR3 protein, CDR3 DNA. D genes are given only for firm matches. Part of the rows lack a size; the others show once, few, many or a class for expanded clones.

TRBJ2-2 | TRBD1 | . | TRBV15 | CATSRGQGNTGELFF | TGTGCCACCAGCAGAGGACAGGGGAACACCGGGGAGCTGTTTTTT
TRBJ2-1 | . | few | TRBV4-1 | CASSQEINNEQFF | TGCGCCAGCAGCCAAGAAATAAATAATGAGCAGTTCTTC
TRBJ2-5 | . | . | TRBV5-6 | CASSVDREAETQYF | TGTGCCAGCAGCGTGGACAGAGAAGCGGAGACCCAGTACTTC
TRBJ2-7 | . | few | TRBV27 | CASSLRGREQYF | TGTGCCAGCAGTTTACGGGGGCGCGAGCAGTACTTC
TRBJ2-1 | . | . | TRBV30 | CARSALSSYNEQFF | TGTGCCCGTAGCGCCCTTAGCTCCTACAATGAGCAGTTCTTC
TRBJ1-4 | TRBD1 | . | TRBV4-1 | CASSQAGTGSEKLFF | TGCGCCAGCAGCCAAGCCGGGACAGGGTCTGAAAAACTGTTTTTT
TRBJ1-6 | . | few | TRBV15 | CATSRDRQSNSPLHF | TGTGCCACCAGCAGAGATAGGCAGAGTAATTCACCCCTCCACTTT
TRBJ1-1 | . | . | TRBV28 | CATQIDSMAEAFF | TGTGCCACCCAGATTGACTCGATGGCTGAAGCTTTCTTT
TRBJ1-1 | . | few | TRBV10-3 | CAISGRVNTEAFF | TGTGCCATCAGTGGCAGGGTCAACACTGAAGCTTTCTTT
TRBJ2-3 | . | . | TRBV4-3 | CASSQGGPWGATDTQYF | TGCGCCAGCAGCCAAGGGGGCCCTTGGGGGGCGACAGATACGCAGTATTTT
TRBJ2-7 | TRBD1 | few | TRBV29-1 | CSVLTGTGSSYEQYF | TGCAGCGTTTTAACCGGGACAGGGTCCTCCTACGAGCAGTACTTC
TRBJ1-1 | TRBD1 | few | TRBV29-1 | CSVTGGWTEAFF | TGCAGCGTCACAGGGGGCTGGACTGAAGCTTTCTTT
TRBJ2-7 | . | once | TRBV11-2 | CASSLNPPPNPEQYF | TGTGCCAGCAGCTTAAATCCCCCTCCCAATCCCGAGCAGTACTTC
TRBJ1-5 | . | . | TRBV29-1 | CSVGGNGQPQHF | TGCAGCGTTGGGGGGAATGGTCAGCCCCAGCATTTT
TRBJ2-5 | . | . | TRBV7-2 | CASSIDRGGETQYF | TGTGCCAGCAGCATAGACCGCGGGGGCGAGACCCAGTACTTC
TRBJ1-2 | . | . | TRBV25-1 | CASSASLGQANYGYTF | TGTGCCAGCAGTGCCTCCCTCGGGCAGGCTAACTATGGCTACACCTTC
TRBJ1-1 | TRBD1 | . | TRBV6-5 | CASSRQGVAEAFF | TGTGCCAGCAGCAGACAGGGGGTTGCTGAAGCTTTCTTT
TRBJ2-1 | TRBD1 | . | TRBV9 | CASSVTGTGIYNEQFF | TGTGCCAGCAGCGTAACCGGGACAGGGATCTACAATGAGCAGTTCTTC
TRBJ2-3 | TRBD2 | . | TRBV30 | CACTSGRSSGTDTQYF | TGTGCCTGCACTAGCGGGAGAAGCTCTGGCACAGATACGCAGTATTTT
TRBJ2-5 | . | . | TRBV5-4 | CASSSYPYQETQYF | TGTGCCAGCAGCTCTTACCCGTACCAAGAGACCCAGTACTTC
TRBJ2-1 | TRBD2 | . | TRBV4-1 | CASSPNLLAGVSNEQFF | TGCGCCAGCAGCCCTAACCTCCTAGCGGGAGTTAGTAATGAGCAGTTCTTC
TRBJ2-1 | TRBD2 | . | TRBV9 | CASSSFSGSYEQFF | TGTGCCAGCAGCAGTTTTAGCGGGAGCTATGAGCAGTTCTTC
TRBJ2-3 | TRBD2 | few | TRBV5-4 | CASSPGAAGGPSDTQYF | TGTGCCAGCAGCCCCGGGGCAGCGGGGGGGCCCTCGGATACGCAGTATTTT
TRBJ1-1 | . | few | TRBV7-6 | CASSRAPGQRNTEAFF | TGTGCCAGCAGCCGCGCCCCGGGACAACGAAACACTGAAGCTTTCTTT
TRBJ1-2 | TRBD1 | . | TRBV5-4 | CASSGRGQGHGYTF | TGTGCCAGCAGCGGCCGGGGACAGGGTCATGGCTACACCTTC
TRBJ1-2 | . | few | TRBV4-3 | CASSEDSYGYTF | TGCGCCAGCAGCGAAGACAGCTATGGCTACACCTTC
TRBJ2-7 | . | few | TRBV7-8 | CASSHGGLGLEEQYF | TGTGCCAGCAGCCACGGGGGACTGGGACTGGAGGAGCAGTACTTC
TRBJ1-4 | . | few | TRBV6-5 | CASSSRRITTNEKLFF | TGTGCCAGCAGTTCCCGGCGGATCACAACTAATGAAAAACTGTTTTTT
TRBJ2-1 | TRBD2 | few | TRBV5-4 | CASSETSGSYNEQFF | TGTGCCAGCAGCGAAACTAGCGGGTCATACAATGAGCAGTTCTTC